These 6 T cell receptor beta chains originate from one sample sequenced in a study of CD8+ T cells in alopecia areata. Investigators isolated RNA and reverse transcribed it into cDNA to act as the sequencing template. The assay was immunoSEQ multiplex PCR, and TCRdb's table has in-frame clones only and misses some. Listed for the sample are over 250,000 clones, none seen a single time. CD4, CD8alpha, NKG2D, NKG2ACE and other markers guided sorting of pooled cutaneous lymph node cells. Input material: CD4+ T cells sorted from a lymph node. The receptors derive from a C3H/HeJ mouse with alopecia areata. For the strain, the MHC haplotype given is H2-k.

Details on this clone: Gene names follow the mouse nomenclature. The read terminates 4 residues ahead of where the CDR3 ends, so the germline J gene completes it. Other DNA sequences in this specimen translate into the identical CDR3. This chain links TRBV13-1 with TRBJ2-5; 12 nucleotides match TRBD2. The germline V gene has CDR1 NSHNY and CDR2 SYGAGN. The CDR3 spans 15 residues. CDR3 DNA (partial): TGTGCCAGCAGTGACGGGACTGGGGGGCGAGAC. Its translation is CASSDGTGGRD. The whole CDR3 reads CASSDGTGGRDTQYF.

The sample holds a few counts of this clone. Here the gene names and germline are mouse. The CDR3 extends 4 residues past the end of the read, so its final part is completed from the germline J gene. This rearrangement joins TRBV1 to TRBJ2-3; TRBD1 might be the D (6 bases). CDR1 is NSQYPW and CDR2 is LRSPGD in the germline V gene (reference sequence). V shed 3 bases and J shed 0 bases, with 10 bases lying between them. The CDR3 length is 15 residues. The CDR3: CTCSAQGPSAETLYF. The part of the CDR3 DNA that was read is TGCACCTGCAGTGCTCAGGGGCCTAGTGCAGAA.

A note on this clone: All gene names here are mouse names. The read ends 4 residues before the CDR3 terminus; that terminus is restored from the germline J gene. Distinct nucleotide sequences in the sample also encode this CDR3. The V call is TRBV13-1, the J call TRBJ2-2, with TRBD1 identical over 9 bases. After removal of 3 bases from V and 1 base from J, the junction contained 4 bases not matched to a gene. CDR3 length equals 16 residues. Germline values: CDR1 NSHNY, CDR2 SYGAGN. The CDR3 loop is CASSGGQGENTGQLYF. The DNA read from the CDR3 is TGTGCCAGCAGTGGGGGACAGGGAGAAAACACCGGG.

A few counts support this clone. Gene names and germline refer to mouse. The part of the CDR3 DNA that was read is TGCACCTGCAGTGCAGAGTGGGGGGGCGCAAACACCGGG. Residues: CTCSAEWGGANTG. In full, the CDR3 is CTCSAEWGGANTGQLYF. This chain joins TRBV1 and TRBJ2-2, with 9 bases that match TRBD2. The read ends 4 residues before the CDR3 terminus; that terminus is restored from the germline J gene. Per germline, CDR1 NSQYPW and CDR2 LRSPGD (reference sequence). The trim removed 0 bases at V and 0 bases at J, leaving 2 bases unmatched. CDR3 size: 17 residues.

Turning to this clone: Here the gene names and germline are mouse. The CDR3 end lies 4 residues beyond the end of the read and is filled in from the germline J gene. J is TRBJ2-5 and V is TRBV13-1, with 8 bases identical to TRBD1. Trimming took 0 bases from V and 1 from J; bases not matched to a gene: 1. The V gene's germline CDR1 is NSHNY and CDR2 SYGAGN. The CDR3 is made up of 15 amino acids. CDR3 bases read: TGTGCCAGCAGTGATGCGGGACAGGACCAAGAC. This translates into CASSDAGQDQD. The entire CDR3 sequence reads CASSDAGQDQDTQYF.

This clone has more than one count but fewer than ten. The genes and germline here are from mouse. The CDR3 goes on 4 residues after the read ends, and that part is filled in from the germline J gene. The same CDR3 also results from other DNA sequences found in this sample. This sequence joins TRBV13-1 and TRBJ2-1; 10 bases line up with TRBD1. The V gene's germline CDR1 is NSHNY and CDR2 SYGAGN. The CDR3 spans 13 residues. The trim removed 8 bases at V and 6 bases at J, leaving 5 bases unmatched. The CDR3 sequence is CASRDRGGAEQFF. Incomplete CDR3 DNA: TGTGCCAGTCGGGACAGGGGAGGTGCT.